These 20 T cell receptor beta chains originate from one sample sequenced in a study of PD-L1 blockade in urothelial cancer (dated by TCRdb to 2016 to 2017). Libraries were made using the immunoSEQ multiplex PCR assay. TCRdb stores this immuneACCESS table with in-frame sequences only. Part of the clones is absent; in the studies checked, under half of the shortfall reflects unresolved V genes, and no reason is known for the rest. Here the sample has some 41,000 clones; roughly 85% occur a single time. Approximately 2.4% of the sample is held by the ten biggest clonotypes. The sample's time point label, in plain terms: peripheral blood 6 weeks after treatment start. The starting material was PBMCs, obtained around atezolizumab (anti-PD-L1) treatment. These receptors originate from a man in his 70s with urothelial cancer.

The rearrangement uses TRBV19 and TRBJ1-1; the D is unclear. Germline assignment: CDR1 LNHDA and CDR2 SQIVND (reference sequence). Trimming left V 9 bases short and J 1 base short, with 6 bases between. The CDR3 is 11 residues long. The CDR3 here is CASAGNTEAFF. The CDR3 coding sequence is TGTGCCAGCGCAGGGAACACTGAAGCTTTCTTT.

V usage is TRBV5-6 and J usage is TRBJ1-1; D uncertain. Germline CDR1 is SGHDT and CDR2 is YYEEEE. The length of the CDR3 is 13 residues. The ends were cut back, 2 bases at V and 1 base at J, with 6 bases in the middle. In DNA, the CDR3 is TGTGCCAGCAGCTTCGGGAGGAACACTGAAGCTTTCTTT. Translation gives CASSFGRNTEAFF.

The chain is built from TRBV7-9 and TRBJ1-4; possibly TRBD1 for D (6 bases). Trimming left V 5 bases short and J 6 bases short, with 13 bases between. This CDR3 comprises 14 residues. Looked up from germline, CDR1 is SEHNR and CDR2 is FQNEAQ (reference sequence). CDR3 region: CASSLVGGDEKLFF. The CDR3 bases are TGTGCCAGCAGCCTCGTTGGGGGCGATGAAAAACTGTTTTTT.

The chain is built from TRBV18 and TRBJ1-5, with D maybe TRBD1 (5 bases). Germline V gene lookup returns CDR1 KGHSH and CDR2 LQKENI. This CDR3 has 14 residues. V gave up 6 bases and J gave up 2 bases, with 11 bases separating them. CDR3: CASSPDRGNQPQHF. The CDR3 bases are TGTGCCAGCTCCCCAGACAGAGGCAATCAGCCCCAGCATTTT.

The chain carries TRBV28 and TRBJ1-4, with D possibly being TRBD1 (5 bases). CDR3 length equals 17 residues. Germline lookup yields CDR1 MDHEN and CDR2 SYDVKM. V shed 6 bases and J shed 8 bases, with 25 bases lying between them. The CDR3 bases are TGTGCCAGCAGCCAGGACAACGCACCGGGTGGGCTAGAAAAACTGTTTTTT. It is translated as CASSQDNAPGGLEKLFF.

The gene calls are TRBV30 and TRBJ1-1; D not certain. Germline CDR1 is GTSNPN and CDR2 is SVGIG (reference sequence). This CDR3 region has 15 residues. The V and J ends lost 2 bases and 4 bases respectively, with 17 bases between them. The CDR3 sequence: CAWSLGGARGTEAFF. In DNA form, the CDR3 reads TGTGCCTGGAGTCTGGGCGGAGCTCGGGGCACTGAAGCTTTCTTT.

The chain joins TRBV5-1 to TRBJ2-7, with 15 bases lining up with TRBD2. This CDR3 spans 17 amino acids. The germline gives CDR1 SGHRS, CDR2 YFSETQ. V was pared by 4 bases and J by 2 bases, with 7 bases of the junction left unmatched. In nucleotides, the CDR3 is TGCGCCAGCAGCACGGGACTAGCGGGAGGTCGCCCCTACGAGCAGTACTTC. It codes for CASSTGLAGGRPYEQYF.

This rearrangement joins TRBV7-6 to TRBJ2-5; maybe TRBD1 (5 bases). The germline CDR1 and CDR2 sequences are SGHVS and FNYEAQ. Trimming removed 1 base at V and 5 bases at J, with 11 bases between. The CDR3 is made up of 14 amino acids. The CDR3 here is CASSLVQGKETQYF. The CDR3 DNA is TGTGCCAGCAGCTTAGTTCAGGGAAAGGAGACCCAGTACTTC.

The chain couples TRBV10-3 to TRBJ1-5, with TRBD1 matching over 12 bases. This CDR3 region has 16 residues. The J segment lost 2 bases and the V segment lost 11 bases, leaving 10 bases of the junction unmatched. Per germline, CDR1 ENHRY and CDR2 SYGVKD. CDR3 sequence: CAVGQGADFGNQPQHF. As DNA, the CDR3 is TGTGCCGTGGGACAGGGGGCTGATTTCGGCAATCAGCCCCAGCATTTT.

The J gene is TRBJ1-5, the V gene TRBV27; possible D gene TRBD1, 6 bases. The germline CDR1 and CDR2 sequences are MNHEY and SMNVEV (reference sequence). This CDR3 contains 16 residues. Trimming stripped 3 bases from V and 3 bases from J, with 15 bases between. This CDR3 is CASSLWGQGINQPQHF. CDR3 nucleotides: TGTGCCAGCAGTTTGTGGGGTCAGGGGATCAATCAGCCCCAGCATTTT.

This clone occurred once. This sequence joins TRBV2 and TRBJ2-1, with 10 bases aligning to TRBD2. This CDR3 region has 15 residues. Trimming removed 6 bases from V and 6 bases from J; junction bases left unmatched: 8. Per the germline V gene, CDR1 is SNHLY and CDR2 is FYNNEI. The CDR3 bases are TGTGCCAGCAGCACTGCTAGCGGGAGTACCAATGAGCAGTTCTTC. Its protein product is CASSTASGSTNEQFF.

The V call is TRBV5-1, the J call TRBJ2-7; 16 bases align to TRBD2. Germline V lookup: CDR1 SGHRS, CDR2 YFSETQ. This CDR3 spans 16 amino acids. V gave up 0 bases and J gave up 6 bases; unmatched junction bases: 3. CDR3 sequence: CASSLVGTSGGGEQYF. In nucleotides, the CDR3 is TGCGCCAGCAGCTTGGTAGGGACTAGCGGGGGGGGCGAGCAGTACTTC.

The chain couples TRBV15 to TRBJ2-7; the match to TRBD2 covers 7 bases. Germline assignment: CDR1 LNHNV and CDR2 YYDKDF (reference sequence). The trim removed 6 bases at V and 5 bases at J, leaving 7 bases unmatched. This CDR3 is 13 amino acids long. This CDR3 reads CATSNGLVHEQYF. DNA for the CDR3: TGTGCCACCAGTAACGGACTAGTCCACGAGCAGTACTTC.

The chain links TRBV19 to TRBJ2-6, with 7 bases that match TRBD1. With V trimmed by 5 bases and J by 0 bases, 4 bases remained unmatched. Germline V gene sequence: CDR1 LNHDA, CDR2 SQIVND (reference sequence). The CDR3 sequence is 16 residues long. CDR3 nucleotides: TGTGCCAGTAGTCCCCGACAGGGCTCTGGGGCCAACGTCCTGACTTTC. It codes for CASSPRQGSGANVLTF.

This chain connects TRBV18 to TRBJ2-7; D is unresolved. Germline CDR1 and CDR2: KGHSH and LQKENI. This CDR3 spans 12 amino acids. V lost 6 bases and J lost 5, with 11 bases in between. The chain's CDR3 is CASSLGRHEQYF. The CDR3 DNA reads TGTGCCAGCTCGTTGGGCAGACACGAGCAGTACTTC.

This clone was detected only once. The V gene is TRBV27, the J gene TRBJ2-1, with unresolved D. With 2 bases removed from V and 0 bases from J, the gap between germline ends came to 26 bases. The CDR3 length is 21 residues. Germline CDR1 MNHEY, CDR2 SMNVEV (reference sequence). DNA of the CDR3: TGTGCCAGCAGTTTAACCCCCTGGGTTGTTCCACGACGGAGCTCCTACAATGAGCAGTTCTTC. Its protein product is CASSLTPWVVPRRSSYNEQFF.

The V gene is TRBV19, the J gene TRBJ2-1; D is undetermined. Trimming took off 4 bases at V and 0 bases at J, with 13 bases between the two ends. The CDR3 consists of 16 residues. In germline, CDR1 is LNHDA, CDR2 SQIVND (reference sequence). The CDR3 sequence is CASSNSLGSSYNEQFF. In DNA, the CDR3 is TGTGCCAGTAGTAATAGCCTGGGTAGCTCCTACAATGAGCAGTTCTTC.

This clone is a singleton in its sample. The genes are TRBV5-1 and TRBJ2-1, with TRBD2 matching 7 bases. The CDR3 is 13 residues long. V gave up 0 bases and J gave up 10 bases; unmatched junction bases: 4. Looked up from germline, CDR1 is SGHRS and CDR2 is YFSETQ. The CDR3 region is CASSLGLREEQFF. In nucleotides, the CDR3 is TGCGCCAGCAGCTTGGGATTGCGGGAGGAGCAGTTCTTC. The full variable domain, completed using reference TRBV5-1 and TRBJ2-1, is KAGVTQTPRYLIKTRGQQVTLSCSPISGHRSVSWYQQTPGQGLQFLFEYFSETQRNKGNFPGRFSGRQFSNSRSEMNVSTLELGDSALYLCASSLGLREEQFFGPGTRLTVL.

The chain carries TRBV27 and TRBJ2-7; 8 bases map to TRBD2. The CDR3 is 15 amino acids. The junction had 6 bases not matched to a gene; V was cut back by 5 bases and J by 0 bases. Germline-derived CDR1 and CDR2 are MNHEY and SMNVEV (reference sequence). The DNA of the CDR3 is TGTGCCAGCAGTAGAATAGCGGGGAGCTCCTACGAGCAGTACTTC. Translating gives CASSRIAGSSYEQYF.

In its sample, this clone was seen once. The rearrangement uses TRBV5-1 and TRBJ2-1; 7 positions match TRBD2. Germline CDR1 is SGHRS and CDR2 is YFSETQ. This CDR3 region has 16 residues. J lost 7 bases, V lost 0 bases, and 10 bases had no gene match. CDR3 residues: CASSLDGAGVGNEQFF. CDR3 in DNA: TGCGCCAGCAGCTTGGATGGGGCGGGAGTCGGAAATGAGCAGTTCTTC.